The next 22 T cell receptor beta chains were all read from a single sample in a study of regulatory T cells in long-lasting Graves disease. Arm-PCR of CDR3 regions and iRepertoire HTBI primers were used to build TCR beta libraries. TCRdb recomputed calls from the multiplex PCR reads with MiXCR, one row per CDR3 protein. Among 440,000 or so distinct CDR3 sequences, about 16% were seen once, and the ten largest hold approximately 15%. The time point here: newly diagnosed GD, antithyroid drugs for less than 3 months. Isolated PBMC RNA provided the starting material for the TCR library. These sequences were also reported in another study, on T cells in Graves' hyperthyroidism and ophthalmopathy.

The material was peripheral blood mononuclear cells (PBMCs), obtained at new diagnosis, from a patient treated with antithyroid drugs. Every receptor here comes from a woman younger than 45 with Graves disease.

The chain recombines TRBV24-1 with TRBJ2-7, with D perhaps matching TRBD2 (5 bases). The V end was cut by 6 bases, the J end by 0 bases, with 14 bases between. The CDR3 is made up of 15 amino acids. Looked up from germline, CDR1 is KGHDR and CDR2 is SFDVKD. CDR3 sequence (DNA): TGTGCCACCAGTACGTGGACGGGAAGCTCCTACGAGCAGTACTTC. Its translation: CATSTWTGSSYEQYF.

This clonotype has ten or more counts. V gene TRBV12-3 or TRBV12-4 combines with J gene TRBJ2-2; D gene uncertain. CDR3 size: 12 residues. V was cut by 5 bases and J by 6 bases, with 7 bases left in between. CDR3 in DNA: TGTGCCAGCAGTCCCGTAGCCGGGGAGCTGTTTTTT. The encoded protein is CASSPVAGELFF.

The rearrangement links TRBV12-3 or TRBV12-4 to TRBJ1-6; 7 bases are shared with TRBD1. The CDR3 totals 14 residues. J was trimmed by 14 bases and V by 5 bases; bases with no gene match: 12. Here the CDR3 reads CASSEPGQLRALHF. The CDR3 bases are TGTGCCAGCAGTGAACCGGGACAGCTAAGGGCCCTCCACTTT.

This clonotype was seen at least ten times. This chain joins TRBV28 and TRBJ2-1; D is uncertain. The V gene's germline CDR1 is MDHEN and CDR2 SYDVKM. The CDR3 covers 13 residues. Trimming pared 2 bases from V and 5 bases from J, leaving 7 bases between. The CDR3 is CASSLIPNNEQFF. The DNA of the CDR3 is TGTGCCAGCAGTTTAATCCCGAACAATGAGCAGTTCTTC.

The chain is built from TRBV27 and TRBJ2-4; 9 nucleotides agree with TRBD1. Germline assignment: CDR1 MNHEY and CDR2 SMNVEV (reference sequence). The V and J ends lost 5 bases and 1 base, in that order; junction bases with no gene match: 9. This CDR3 has 17 residues. CDR3 protein: CASSTGQGITAKNIQYF. CDR3 bases: TGTGCCAGCAGTACGGGACAGGGAATAACGGCCAAAAACATTCAGTACTTC.

Ten or more counts support this clonotype. This rearrangement joins TRBV10-3 to TRBJ1-2; TRBD1 agrees at 9 bases. The CDR3 spans 16 residues. Germline loops: CDR1 ENHRY, CDR2 SYGVKD. V shed 6 bases, J shed 0 bases, and the junction held 8 bases outside the gene matches. CDR3 residues: CAISRTGAKANYGYTF. Here the CDR3 DNA reads TGTGCCATCAGCCGGACAGGGGCGAAAGCTAACTATGGCTACACCTTC.

This clonotype has more than one count but fewer than ten. The rearrangement links TRBV4-1 to TRBJ2-3; 11 bases map to TRBD2. The CDR3 runs to 17 residues. The V gene's germline CDR1 is MGHRA and CDR2 YSYEKL. V dropped 4 bases and J dropped 4; count of bases not matched to a gene: 10. CDR3 DNA: TGCGCCAGCAGCCGTAGCGGGCTAGCGGGAGGCGCAGATACGCAGTATTTT. It encodes CASSRSGLAGGADTQYF.

The J gene is TRBJ1-1, the V gene TRBV12-3 or TRBV12-4; no definite D call. The CDR3 is made up of 13 amino acids. Trimming cost V 1 base and J 4 bases, with 7 bases left between them. CDR3 nucleotide sequence: TGTGCCAGCAGTTTAGTCCCGAGCACTGAAGCTTTCTTT. Translating it yields CASSLVPSTEAFF.

This clonotype was detected ten times or more. V gene TRBV12-5 combines with J gene TRBJ1-1; D is undetermined. This CDR3 has 16 amino acids. Germline V lookup: CDR1 LGHNT, CDR2 FRNRAP. V was trimmed by 0 bases and J by 4 bases, leaving 15 bases between them. CDR3 residues: CASGLVLRESATEAFF. The CDR3 nucleotides are TGTGCTAGTGGTTTGGTCCTAAGGGAGTCGGCCACTGAAGCTTTCTTT. Full variable domain (remainder filled in from reference TRBV12-5 and TRBJ1-1): DARVTQTPRHKVTEMGQEVTMRCQPILGHNTVFWYRQTMMQGLELLAYFRNRAPLDDSGMPKDRFSAEMPDATLATLKIQPSEPRDSAVYFCASGLVLRESATEAFFGQGTRLTVV.

The rearrangement uses TRBV6-1 and TRBJ1-6, with D hard to call. V lost 5 bases, J lost 7 bases, and 24 bases lay in between. The CDR3 has 18 amino acids. CDR1 MNHNS and CDR2 SASEGT come from the germline V gene. CDR3 sequence: CASSIDWTAQLKNSPLHF. CDR3 coding DNA: TGTGCCAGCAGTATCGATTGGACGGCCCAACTTAAGAATTCACCCCTCCACTTT.

The chain carries TRBV7-6 and TRBJ2-5; D is unclear. This CDR3 comprises 17 residues. V was shortened by 5 bases and J by 0 bases, with 19 bases between the two germline ends. Germline V gene sequence: CDR1 SGHVS, CDR2 FNYEAQ. This CDR3 reads CASSPPPIHDYQETQYF. CDR3 nucleotide sequence: TGTGCCAGCAGCCCCCCCCCGATACACGATTACCAAGAGACCCAGTACTTC.

There are many counts of this clonotype. This chain connects TRBV2 to TRBJ2-3; no reliable D call. Germline loops: CDR1 SNHLY, CDR2 FYNNEI. Trimming took off 7 bases at V and 1 base at J, with 9 bases between the two ends. This CDR3 spans 13 amino acids. The CDR3 spells CASIPSRTDTQYF. CDR3 DNA sequence: TGTGCCAGCATACCCTCACGCACAGATACGCAGTATTTT. The variable domain in full, completed from reference TRBV2 and TRBJ2-3, reads EPEVTQTPSHQVTQMGQEVILRCVPISNHLYFYWYRQILGQKVEFLVSFYNNEISEKSEIFDDQFSVERPDGSNFTLKIRSTKLEDSAMYFCASIPSRTDTQYFGPGTRLTVL.

This clonotype was seen repeatedly, ten times or more. The chain links TRBV7-8 to TRBJ2-3; D possibly uses TRBD1 or TRBD2 (5 bases each). Trimming pared 5 bases from V and 2 bases from J, leaving 17 bases between. The CDR3 runs to 16 residues. Per germline, CDR1 SGHVS and CDR2 FQNEAQ. The CDR3 region is CASSPRDPVNTDTQYF. The CDR3 DNA is TGTGCCAGCAGCCCTCGGGACCCCGTTAACACAGATACGCAGTATTTT.

This clonotype has at least ten counts. The CDR3 coding sequence is TGTGCCAGCAGCTTAATAGCATTGGGGGGGGATGAGCAGTTCTTC. Its translation is CASSLIALGGDEQFF. This chain links TRBV7-8 with TRBJ2-1, with TRBD2 matching 7 bases. This CDR3 region has 15 residues. The V and J ends lost 2 bases and 8 bases, in that order; junction bases with no gene match: 9. CDR1 is SGHVS and CDR2 is FQNEAQ in the germline V gene.

This clonotype was counted a few times. At one end the junction does not follow the germline gene, possibly because of a read error. V is TRBV6-1 and J is TRBJ2-1; 7 nucleotides line up with TRBD2. Germline loops: CDR1 MNHNS, CDR2 SASEGT. There are 14 residues in the CDR3. The CDR3 region has the DNA TGTGCCAGCAGAGGCGGGAGCTCCTACAATGAGCAGTCCTTC. Residues: CASRGGSSYNEQSF.

The chain uses TRBV7-9 and TRBJ2-7, with TRBD2 matching 7 bases. This CDR3 region has 15 residues. The ends lost 5 bases at V and 0 bases at J; junction bases unmatched: 7. Germline V gene lookup returns CDR1 SEHNR and CDR2 FQNEAQ (reference sequence). CDR3 sequence (DNA): TGTGCCAGCAGCCGGCCTAGCGGAGGCTCCTACGAGCAGTACTTC. Protein product: CASSRPSGGSYEQYF.

J is TRBJ2-7 and V is TRBV20-1; 13 bases are a match to TRBD2. The CDR3 covers 14 residues. The V gene's germline CDR1 is DFQATT and CDR2 SNEGSKA (reference sequence). Germline trimming cut 6 bases from V and 3 bases from J; bases unmatched to any gene: 5. CDR3 loop: CSATRTSGGYEQYF. The CDR3 bases are TGCAGTGCGACCCGGACTAGCGGGGGCTACGAGCAGTACTTC.

This clonotype was seen a handful of times. The V call is TRBV6-2 or TRBV6-3, the J call TRBJ1-4; 9 bases agree with TRBD1. CDR3 size: 14 residues. Germline values: CDR1 MNHEY, CDR2 SVGEGT. V shed 6 bases, J shed 8 bases, and the junction held 7 bases outside the gene matches. The CDR3 DNA reads TGTGCCAGCAGCCCCACAGGGGGCGCGGAAAAACTGTTTTTT. Its translation: CASSPTGGAEKLFF.

The chain has TRBV10-2 and TRBJ2-1; D is possibly TRBD2 (5 bases). The CDR3 covers 19 residues. V gave up 10 bases and J gave up 6 bases, with 34 bases separating them. Germline assignment: CDR1 WSHSY and CDR2 SAAADI. CDR3 in DNA: TGCGCCACCGTCGTCCCGGCACCACTGTTTAGCGTCTACCTCAATGAGCAGTTCTTC. Protein product: CATVVPAPLFSVYLNEQFF.

This clonotype was recorded at least ten times. The chain couples TRBV27 to TRBJ2-7; D gene unclear. The CDR3 contains 15 residues. Between the trimmed V and J ends, which lost 1 base and 1 base, there was a span of 11 bases. The germline gives CDR1 MNHEY, CDR2 SMNVEV (reference sequence). The CDR3, as DNA: TGTGCCAGCAGTTTATTGATCGGCAGGTCCTACGAGCAGTACTTC. This encodes CASSLLIGRSYEQYF.

The V gene is TRBV5-5, the J gene TRBJ2-2; TRBD1 or TRBD2 may be the D gene (5 bases each). The CDR3 contains 17 residues. The germline V and J ends were trimmed by 2 bases and 5 bases, with 19 bases remaining between them. Germline V lookup: CDR1 SGHKS, CDR2 YYEKEE (reference sequence). CDR3 loop: CASSFGVGTEITGELFF. As DNA, the CDR3 is TGTGCCAGCAGCTTTGGCGTCGGGACCGAGATTACCGGGGAGCTGTTTTTT.

In its sample, this clonotype was seen many times. This chain connects TRBV5-4 to TRBJ2-2, with TRBD2 identical over 7 bases. Germline loops: CDR1 SGHNT, CDR2 YYREEE (reference sequence). This CDR3 has 14 amino acids. V was pared by 4 bases and J by 8 bases, with 8 bases of the junction left unmatched. The CDR3 spells CASSRVGAGGELFF. The CDR3 DNA reads TGTGCCAGCAGCCGAGTGGGAGCGGGAGGGGAGCTGTTTTTT.